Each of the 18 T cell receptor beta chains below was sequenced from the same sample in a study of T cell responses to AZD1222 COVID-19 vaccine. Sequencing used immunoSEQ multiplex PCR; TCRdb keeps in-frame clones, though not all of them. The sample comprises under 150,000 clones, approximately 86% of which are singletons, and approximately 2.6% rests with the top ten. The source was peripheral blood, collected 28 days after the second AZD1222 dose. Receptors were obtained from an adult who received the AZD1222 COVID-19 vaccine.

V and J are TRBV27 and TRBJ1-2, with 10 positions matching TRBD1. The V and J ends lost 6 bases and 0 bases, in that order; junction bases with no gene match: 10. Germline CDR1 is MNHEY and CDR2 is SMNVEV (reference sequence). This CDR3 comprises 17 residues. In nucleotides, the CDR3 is TGTGCCAGCAGCCCACCGGGACAGGGGACAACTAACTATGGCTACACCTTC. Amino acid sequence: CASSPPGQGTTNYGYTF.

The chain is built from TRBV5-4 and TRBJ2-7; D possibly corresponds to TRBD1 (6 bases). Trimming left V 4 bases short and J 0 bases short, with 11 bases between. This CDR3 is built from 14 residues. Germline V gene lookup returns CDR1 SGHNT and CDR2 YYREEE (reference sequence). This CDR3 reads CASSRRGFSYEQYF. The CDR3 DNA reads TGTGCCAGCAGCCGAAGGGGGTTCTCCTACGAGCAGTACTTC.

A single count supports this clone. The CDR3 protein is CASRLPHPLGQYF. CDR3 DNA: TGTGCCAGCAGGCTTCCCCACCCGCTCGGTCAGTATTTT. The gene calls are TRBV6-5 and TRBJ2-3; D remains unclear. Germline CDR1 and CDR2: MNHEY and SVGAGI. Trimming shortened V by 6 bases and J by 12 bases, and 19 bases separated the two germline ends. This CDR3 has 13 amino acids.

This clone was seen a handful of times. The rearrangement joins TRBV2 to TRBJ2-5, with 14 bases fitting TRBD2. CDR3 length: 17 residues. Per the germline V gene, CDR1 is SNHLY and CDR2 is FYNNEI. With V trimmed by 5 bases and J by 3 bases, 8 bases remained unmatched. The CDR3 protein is CASSNQGTSGGKETQYF. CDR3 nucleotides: TGTGCCAGCAGTAACCAAGGGACTAGCGGGGGCAAAGAGACCCAGTACTTC.

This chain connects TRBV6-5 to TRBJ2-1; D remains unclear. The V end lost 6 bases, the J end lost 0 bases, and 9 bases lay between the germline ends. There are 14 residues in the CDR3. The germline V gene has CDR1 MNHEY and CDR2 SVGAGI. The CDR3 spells CASRTASSYNEQFF. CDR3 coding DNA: TGTGCCAGCAGAACAGCGAGCTCCTACAATGAGCAGTTCTTC.

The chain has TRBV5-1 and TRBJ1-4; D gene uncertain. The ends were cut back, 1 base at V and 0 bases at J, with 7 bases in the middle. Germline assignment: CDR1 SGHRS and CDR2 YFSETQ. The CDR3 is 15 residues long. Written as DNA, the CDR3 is TGCGCCAGCAGCTTGAGTCCTTCAACTAATGAAAAACTGTTTTTT. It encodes CASSLSPSTNEKLFF.

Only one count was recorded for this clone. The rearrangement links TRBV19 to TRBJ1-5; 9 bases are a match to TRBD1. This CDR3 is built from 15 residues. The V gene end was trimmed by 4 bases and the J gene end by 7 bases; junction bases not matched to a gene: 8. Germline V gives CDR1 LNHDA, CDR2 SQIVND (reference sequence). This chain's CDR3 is CASSTGQGWYQPQHF. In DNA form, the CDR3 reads TGTGCCAGTAGTACAGGACAGGGGTGGTACCAGCCCCAGCATTTT.

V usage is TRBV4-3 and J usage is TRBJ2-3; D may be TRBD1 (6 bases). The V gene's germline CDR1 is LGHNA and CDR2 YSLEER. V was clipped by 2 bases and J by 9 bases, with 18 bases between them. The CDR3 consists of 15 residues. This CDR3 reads CASSQSRTVKGTQYF. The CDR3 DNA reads TGCGCCAGCAGCCAATCAAGGACAGTAAAGGGGACGCAGTATTTT.

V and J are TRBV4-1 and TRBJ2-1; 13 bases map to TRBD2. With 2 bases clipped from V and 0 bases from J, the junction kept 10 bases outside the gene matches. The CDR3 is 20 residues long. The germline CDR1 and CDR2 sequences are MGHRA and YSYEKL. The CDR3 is CASSQYLGLAGESSYNEQFF. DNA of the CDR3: TGCGCCAGCAGCCAATATTTAGGACTAGCGGGGGAGAGCTCCTACAATGAGCAGTTCTTC.

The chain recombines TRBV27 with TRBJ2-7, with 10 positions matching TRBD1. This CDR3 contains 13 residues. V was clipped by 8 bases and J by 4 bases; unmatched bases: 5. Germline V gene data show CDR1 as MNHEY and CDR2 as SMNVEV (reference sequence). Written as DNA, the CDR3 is TGTGCCAGCGGCGACAGGGGGCCATACGAGCAGTACTTC. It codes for CASGDRGPYEQYF.

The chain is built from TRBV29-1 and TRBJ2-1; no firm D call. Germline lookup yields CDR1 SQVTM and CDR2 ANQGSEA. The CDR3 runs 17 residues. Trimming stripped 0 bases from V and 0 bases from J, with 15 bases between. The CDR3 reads CSVEDLRSLSSYNEQFF. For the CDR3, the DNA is TGCAGCGTTGAAGATCTGCGGAGTCTCAGCTCCTACAATGAGCAGTTCTTC.

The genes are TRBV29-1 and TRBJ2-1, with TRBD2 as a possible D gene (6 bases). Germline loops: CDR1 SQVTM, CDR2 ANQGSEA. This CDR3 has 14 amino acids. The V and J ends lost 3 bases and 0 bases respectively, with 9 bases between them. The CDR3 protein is CSVEGRFSYNEQFF. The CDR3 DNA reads TGCAGCGTTGAGGGGAGGTTCTCCTACAATGAGCAGTTCTTC.

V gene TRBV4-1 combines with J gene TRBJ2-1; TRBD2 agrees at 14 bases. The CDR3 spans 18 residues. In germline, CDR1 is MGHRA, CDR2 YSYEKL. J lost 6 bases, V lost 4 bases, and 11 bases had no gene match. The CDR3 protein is CASSPQPTSGGAGNEQFF. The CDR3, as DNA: TGCGCCAGCAGCCCCCAGCCGACTAGCGGGGGGGCTGGCAATGAGCAGTTCTTC.

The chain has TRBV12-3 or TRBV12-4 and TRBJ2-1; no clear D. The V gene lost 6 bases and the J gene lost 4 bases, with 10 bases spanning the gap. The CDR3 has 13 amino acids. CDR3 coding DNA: TGTGCCAGCAGCTCCTATCTATACAATGAGCAGTTCTTC. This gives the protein CASSSYLYNEQFF.

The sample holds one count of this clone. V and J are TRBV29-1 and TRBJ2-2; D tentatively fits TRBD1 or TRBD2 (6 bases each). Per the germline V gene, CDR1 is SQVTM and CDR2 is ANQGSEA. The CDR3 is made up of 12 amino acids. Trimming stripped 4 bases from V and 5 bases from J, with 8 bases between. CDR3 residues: CSVGGATGELFF. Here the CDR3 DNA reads TGCAGCGTTGGGGGGGCTACCGGGGAGCTGTTTTTT.

The CDR3 here is CASSLSGTEIFALHF. CDR3 nucleotides: TGTGCCAGCAGTTTATCTGGGACAGAAATTTTCGCCCTCCACTTT. The chain has TRBV27 and TRBJ1-6; 7 bases agree with TRBD1. J lost 14 bases, V lost 0 bases, and 10 bases had no gene match. There are 15 residues in the CDR3. Germline V gene sequence: CDR1 MNHEY, CDR2 SMNVEV (reference sequence).

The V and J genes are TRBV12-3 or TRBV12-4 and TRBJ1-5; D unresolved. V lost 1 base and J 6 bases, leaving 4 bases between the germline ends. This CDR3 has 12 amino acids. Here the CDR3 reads CASSLGPQPQHF. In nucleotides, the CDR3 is TGTGCCAGCAGTTTAGGACCTCAGCCCCAGCATTTT.

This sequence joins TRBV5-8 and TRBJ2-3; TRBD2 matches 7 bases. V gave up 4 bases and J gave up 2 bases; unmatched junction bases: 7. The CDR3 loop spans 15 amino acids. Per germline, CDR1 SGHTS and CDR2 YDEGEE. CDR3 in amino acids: CASSPRRGDTDTQYF. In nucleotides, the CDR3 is TGTGCCAGCAGCCCCCGCCGGGGGGACACAGATACGCAGTATTTT.